This T cell receptor beta chain originates from a study of CD8+ T cells in alopecia areata. Study results and caveats: Compared with normal scalp, lesional scalp had higher clonality and more expanded CD8+ clones.

To note about this clone: The antigen remains unidentified.

The V gene end was trimmed by 1 base and the J gene end by 5 bases; junction bases not matched to a gene: 10. Germline V CDR1 and CDR2: SGHAT, FQNNGV. This CDR3 comprises 16 residues. RNA extraction and reverse transcription yielded cDNA as sequencing template. Here immunoSEQ multiplex PCR was the method, and the copy in TCRdb shows in-frame clones only, minus some. The sample has 25,000 to 35,000 clones, 62% seen once. The receptor was isolated from a human donor with alopecia areata. Sequencing input: NKG2D-high CD8+ T cells sorted from blood. The chain links TRBV11-2 to TRBJ2-5, with 7 bases aligning to TRBD1. The CDR3 is CASSLVFGTAEETQYF. CDR3 sequence (DNA): TGTGCCAGCAGCTTAGTGTTTGGGACAGCCGAGGAGACCCAGTACTTC.